Shown below are 3 T cell receptor beta chains from a single sample sequenced in a study of graft-versus-host responses after intestinal transplantation. The assay was immunoSEQ multiplex PCR, and TCRdb's table has in-frame clones only and misses some. The sample records about 6,900 clones, 30% to 35% being singletons. Responder cells labeled with CFSE (about 200,000) were co-plated with irradiated stimulator cells labeled with violet dye (about 200,000). Material: alloreactive CD8+ T cells from a mixed lymphocyte reaction culture, obtained before transplantation. The subset denotes: CFSE-low proliferating T cells sorted from roughly six-day pre-transplant mixed lymphocyte reaction (GvH or HvG direction). These receptors were taken from a human patient who was an organ donor for intestinal transplantation.

The genes are TRBV11-2 and TRBJ2-1; TRBD2 matches 11 bases. This CDR3 spans 14 amino acids. The germline gives CDR1 SGHAT, CDR2 FQNNGV. Trimming at V came to 3 bases and at J to 15 bases, leaving 10 bases not matched to a gene. This CDR3 reads CASSFGVAGGLWFF. The CDR3 region has the DNA TGTGCCAGCAGCTTTGGGGTAGCGGGGGGGCTTTGGTTCTTC.

The chain couples TRBV5-2 to TRBJ2-5; TRBD1 reflects the table's D call only, with no check against the DNA. TRBV5-2 is described as a pseudogene. There are 15 residues in the CDR3. In DNA, the CDR3 is TGCGCCAGCAGCCAAGAGGGACAGCCCTTAGAGACCCAGTACTTC. Translation: CASSQEGQPLETQYF.

Comment on this clone: A junction boundary mismatches the germline segment, possibly from a read error. The rearrangement uses TRBV6-4 and TRBJ2-7, with TRBD1 matching 8 bases. Looked up from germline, CDR1 is MRHNA and CDR2 is SNTAGT. The CDR3 runs to 14 residues. The CDR3 coding sequence is TGTGCCAGCAGTTACTCACAGGGGGGTGGCGAGCAGTACTTC. This codes for CASSYSQGGGEQYF.